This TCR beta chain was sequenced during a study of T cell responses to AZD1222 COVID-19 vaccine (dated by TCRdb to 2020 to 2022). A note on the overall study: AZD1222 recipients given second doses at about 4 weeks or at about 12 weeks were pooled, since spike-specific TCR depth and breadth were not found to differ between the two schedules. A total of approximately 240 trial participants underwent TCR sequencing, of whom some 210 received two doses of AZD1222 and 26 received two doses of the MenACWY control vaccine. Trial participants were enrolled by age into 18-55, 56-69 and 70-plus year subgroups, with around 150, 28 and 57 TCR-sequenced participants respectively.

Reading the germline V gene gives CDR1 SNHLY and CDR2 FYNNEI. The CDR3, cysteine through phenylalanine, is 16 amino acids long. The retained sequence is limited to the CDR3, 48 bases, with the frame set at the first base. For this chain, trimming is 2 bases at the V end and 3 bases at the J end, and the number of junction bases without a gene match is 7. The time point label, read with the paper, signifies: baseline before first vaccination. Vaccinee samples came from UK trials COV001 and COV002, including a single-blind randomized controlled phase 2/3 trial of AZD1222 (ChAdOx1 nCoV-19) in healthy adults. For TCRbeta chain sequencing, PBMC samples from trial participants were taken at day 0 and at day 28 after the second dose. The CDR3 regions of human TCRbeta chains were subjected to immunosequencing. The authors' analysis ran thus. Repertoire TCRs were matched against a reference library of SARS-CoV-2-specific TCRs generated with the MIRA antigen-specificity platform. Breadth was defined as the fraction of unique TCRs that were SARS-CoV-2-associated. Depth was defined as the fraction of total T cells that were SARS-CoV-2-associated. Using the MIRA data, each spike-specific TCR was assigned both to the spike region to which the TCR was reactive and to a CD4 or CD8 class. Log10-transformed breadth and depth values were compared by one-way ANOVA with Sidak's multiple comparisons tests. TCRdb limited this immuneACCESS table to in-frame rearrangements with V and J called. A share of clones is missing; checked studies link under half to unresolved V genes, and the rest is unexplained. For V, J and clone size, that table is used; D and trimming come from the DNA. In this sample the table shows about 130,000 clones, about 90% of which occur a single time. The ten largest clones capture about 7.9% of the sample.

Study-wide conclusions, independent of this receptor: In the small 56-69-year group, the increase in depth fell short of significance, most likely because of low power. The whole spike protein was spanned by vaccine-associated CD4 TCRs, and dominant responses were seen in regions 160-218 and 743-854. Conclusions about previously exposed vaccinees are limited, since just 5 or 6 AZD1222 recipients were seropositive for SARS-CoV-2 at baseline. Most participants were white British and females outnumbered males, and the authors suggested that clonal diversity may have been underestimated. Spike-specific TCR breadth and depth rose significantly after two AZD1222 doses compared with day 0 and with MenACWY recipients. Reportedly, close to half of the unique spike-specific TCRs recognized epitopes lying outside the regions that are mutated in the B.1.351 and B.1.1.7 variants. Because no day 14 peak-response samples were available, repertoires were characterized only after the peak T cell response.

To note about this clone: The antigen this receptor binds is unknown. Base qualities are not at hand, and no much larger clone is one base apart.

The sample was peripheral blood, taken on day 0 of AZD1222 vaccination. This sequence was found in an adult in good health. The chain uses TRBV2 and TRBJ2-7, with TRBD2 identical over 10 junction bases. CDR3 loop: CASSENPSGRDYEQYF. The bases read TGTGCCAGCAGTGAAAATCCAAGCGGGAGGGACTACGAGCAGTACTTC.